Following are 8 T cell receptor beta chains from one sample sequenced in a study of CD8+CD57+ T cells in acquired aplastic anemia. For sequencing, patients were chosen who had shown expansion of CD8+CD57+ cells by flow cytometry. Using genomic DNA as the template, TCR beta VDJ and CDR3 profiling was carried out. TCRdb itself ran the reads through MiXCR, one entry per CDR3 protein. This table has around 170,000 distinct CDR3 sequences, roughly 45% appearing once. The sample consisted of sorted CD4+, CD8+, or CD8+CD57+ T cells (not recorded which) from PBMCs. All receptors derive from a human donor with aplastic anemia.

In its sample, this clonotype was seen many times. The rearrangement joins TRBV10-3 to TRBJ2-5; 11 nucleotides align to TRBD2. CDR3 length: 18 residues. The germline CDR1 and CDR2 sequences are ENHRY and SYGVKD. J lost 5 bases, V lost 7 bases, and 18 bases had no gene match. CDR3 bases: TGTGCCATCAACAGATCGGCGGGGACTAGCGGACCGGGGGAGACCCAGTACTTC. Protein product: CAINRSAGTSGPGETQYF.

The V call is TRBV7-2, the J call TRBJ2-7; the D gene is possibly TRBD2 (5 bases). Per germline, CDR1 SGHTA and CDR2 FQGNSA. This CDR3 is built from 15 residues. Deletions cut 5 bases from V and 2 bases from J, with 16 bases between. Here the CDR3 reads CASSPGPKGAYEQYF. The CDR3 nucleotides are TGTGCCAGCAGCCCCGGGCCAAAGGGAGCCTACGAGCAGTACTTC.

This clonotype has a count of ten or more. The chain combines TRBV5-1 with TRBJ2-5; 15 bases fit TRBD2. Germline lookup yields CDR1 SGHRS and CDR2 YFSETQ. The CDR3 is 16 residues long. Trimming removed 3 bases from V and 2 bases from J; junction bases left unmatched: 2. CDR3 in amino acids: CASSSGTSGRQETQYF. The CDR3 nucleotides read TGCGCCAGCAGCTCGGGGACTAGCGGGAGGCAAGAGACCCAGTACTTC.

Concerning this clonotype itself: With a much larger clone just one base away, this may be a read error. V gene TRBV10-3 combines with J gene TRBJ1-5; D may be TRBD1 (5 bases). CDR3 length equals 14 residues. Germline CDR1 reads ENHRY; CDR2 reads SYGVKD. Trimming removed 6 bases at V and 2 bases at J, with 11 bases between. The CDR3 spells CAIRGQWGNQPQHF. CDR3 DNA sequence: TGTGCCATCAGAGGACAATGGGGCAATCAGCCCCAGCATTTT.

This sequence joins TRBV29-1 and TRBJ1-2; no clear D gene. The CDR3 runs to 11 residues. With 1 base removed from V and 7 bases from J, the gap between germline ends came to 7 bases. Germline-derived CDR1 and CDR2 are SQVTM and ANQGSEA. The CDR3 DNA is TGCAGCGTTGAAGCCCTAGCTGGCTACACCTTC. Translation gives CSVEALAGYTF.

The chain combines TRBV24-1 with TRBJ2-1, with D tentatively TRBD2 (6 bases). Germline V gene lookup returns CDR1 KGHDR and CDR2 SFDVKD. The CDR3 loop spans 15 amino acids. V lost 1 base and J lost 4, with 10 bases in between. The CDR3 is CATSDLKRGYNEQFF. DNA for the CDR3: TGTGCCACCAGTGATTTAAAACGGGGGTACAATGAGCAGTTCTTC.

This sequence joins TRBV10-3 and TRBJ2-7, with D possibly being TRBD2 (6 bases). The germline V gene encodes CDR1 ENHRY and CDR2 SYGVKD. The CDR3 loop spans 13 amino acids. Deletions cut 2 bases from V and 5 bases from J, with 10 bases between. The CDR3 nucleotides read TGTGCCATCAGTGAGAGGTGGGGGGACGAGCAGTACTTC. Protein product: CAISERWGDEQYF.

The chain carries TRBV20-1 and TRBJ2-7; D might be TRBD2 (5 bases). This CDR3 comprises 13 residues. The germline gives CDR1 DFQATT, CDR2 SNEGSKA (reference sequence). Trimming left V 3 bases short and J 3 bases short, with 12 bases between. CDR3 in DNA: TGCAGTGCTAGCTCCAGGACTGGCTACGAGCAGTACTTC. The encoded protein is CSASSRTGYEQYF.